Following are 8 T cell receptor beta chains from one sample sequenced in a study of T cells in Graves' hyperthyroidism and ophthalmopathy. Template material for amplifying TCR beta CDR3 regions consisted of RNA transcripts. The HTBI primer set drove a first-round RT-PCR of the TCR CDR3. TCRdb reanalysed the multiplex PCR reads using MiXCR and keeps one entry per CDR3 protein. The sample has over 300,000 distinct CDR3 sequences, more than 11% seen once. The sample was blood. The receptors originated from a woman aged 60-70 years with Graves' hyperthyroidism.

The chain carries TRBV5-1 and TRBJ2-3; 7 bases are shared with TRBD2. The V and J ends lost 5 bases and 1 base, in that order; junction bases with no gene match: 19. The CDR3 is 19 residues long. CDR1 SGHRS and CDR2 YFSETQ come from the germline V gene. The CDR3 DNA reads as TGCGCCAGCAGTCGGGGCATCGGGAGGATTGCCACAGGCACAGATACGCAGTATTTT. It codes for CASSRGIGRIATGTDTQYF.

The table lists this clonotype with many counts. The rearrangement uses TRBV30 and TRBJ1-2; TRBD1 might be the D (5 bases). This CDR3 comprises 12 residues. The germline V gene has CDR1 GTSNPN and CDR2 SVGIG (reference sequence). V was clipped by 1 base and J by 6 bases, with 9 bases between them. The CDR3 reads CAWSEGGDGYTF. CDR3 coding DNA: TGTGCCTGGAGTGAGGGAGGGGATGGCTACACCTTC. Full variable domain (missing parts from reference TRBV30 and TRBJ1-2): SQTIHQWPATLVQPVGSPLSLECTVEGTSNPNLYWYRQAAGRGLQLLFYSVGIGQISSEVPQNLSASRPQDRQFILSSKKLLLSDSGFYLCAWSEGGDGYTFGSGTRLTVV.

This clonotype showed up many times. The chain couples TRBV5-1 to TRBJ2-1; weak D call: TRBD2 (5 bases). The CDR3 has 14 amino acids. Trimming shortened V by 0 bases and J by 8 bases, and 12 bases separated the two germline ends. CDR1 and CDR2 from the germline V gene are SGHRS and YFSETQ. The CDR3 nucleotides are TGCGCCAGCAGCTTGGAACAGAAGGAGGATGAGCAGTTCTTC. Its protein is CASSLEQKEDEQFF.

The sample holds many counts of this clonotype. This chain uses TRBV3-1 with TRBJ1-5; tentatively, D is TRBD1 (5 bases). V was cut by 5 bases and J by 4 bases, with 12 bases left in between. Germline values: CDR1 LGHDT, CDR2 YNNKEL (reference sequence). This CDR3 comprises 14 residues. Here the CDR3 DNA reads TGTGCCAGCAGCACAGGCGGCCTGAATCAGCCCCAGCATTTT. Amino acid sequence: CASSTGGLNQPQHF.

This clonotype was observed at least ten times. The V call is TRBV6-2 or TRBV6-3, the J call TRBJ2-7; D is undetermined. With 0 bases removed from V and 3 bases from J, the gap between germline ends came to 18 bases. Germline V CDR1 and CDR2: MNHEY, SVGEGT. The CDR3 consists of 17 residues. CDR3 protein: CASSYSKEGPPFYEQYF. The CDR3 region has the DNA TGTGCCAGCAGTTACTCGAAAGAAGGTCCACCGTTCTACGAGCAGTACTTC.

This clonotype was counted many times. The CDR3 loop reads CASSFNSGSGNTGELFF. CDR3 in DNA: TGTGCCAGCAGTTTCAATAGCGGGAGTGGGAACACCGGGGAGCTGTTTTTT. The chain uses TRBV6-1 and TRBJ2-2; 9 bases are a match to TRBD2. Germline loops: CDR1 MNHNS, CDR2 SASEGT. V lost 5 bases, J lost 1 base, and 8 bases stayed unmatched. CDR3 length: 17 residues.

This sequence joins TRBV7-6 and TRBJ2-7; 8 bases map to TRBD1. The CDR3 runs to 16 residues. V lost 3 bases, J lost 3 bases, and 10 bases stayed unmatched. CDR1 and CDR2 (germline): SGHVS, FNYEAQ. Here the CDR3 reads CASSFPGQGANYEQYF. The DNA for the CDR3 is TGTGCCAGCAGCTTTCCCGGACAGGGAGCAAACTACGAGCAGTACTTC.

This clonotype was picked up many times. The chain joins TRBV7-3 to TRBJ2-1, with D unresolved. Trimming removed 5 bases at V and 1 base at J, with 3 bases between. CDR1 is SGHTA, CDR2 FQGTGA, per germline. The CDR3 totals 12 residues. CDR3 in amino acids: CASSQSYNEQFF. CDR3 nucleotide sequence: TGTGCCAGCAGCCAATCCTACAATGAGCAGTTCTTC.